This T cell receptor beta chain was retrieved from a study of CD8+CD57+ T cells in acquired aplastic anemia. Whole-study context: When averaged, DNA from sorted CD4+ and CD8+ cells came to around 3.1 ug. There were 11 million or so reads, on average, for CD4+ cells from healthy donors. Whole-study results and caveats: Found in both controls and patients were some 30 CD8+ CDR3 sequences. Controls and patients did not differ significantly in CD8+ Simpson's diversity.

With regard to this clonotype: Its matching antigen is unknown.

Using genomic DNA as the template, TCR beta VDJ and CDR3 profiling was carried out. One entry per CDR3 protein, called by TCRdb with MiXCR from the reads. Altogether just over 400,000 distinct CDR3 sequences are present, about two thirds being singletons, with the ten largest covering less than 4%. Trimming shortened V by 5 bases and J by 6 bases, and 12 bases separated the two germline ends. CDR3 length: 13 amino acids. Germline CDR1 and CDR2: SGHNT and YYREEE (reference sequence). The TCR comes from a human donor in good health, serving as a control. Sequencing was done on a sample of sorted CD4+, CD8+, or CD8+CD57+ T cells (not recorded which) from PBMCs. J is TRBJ2-1 and V is TRBV5-4; D uncertain. In DNA, the CDR3 is TGTGCCAGCAGAGTATTGGATCTCAATGAGCAGTTCTTC. Encoded protein: CASRVLDLNEQFF.